This is a list of T cell receptor beta chains from one sample in a study of memory CD4+ T cells and cytomegalovirus serostatus. Sequencing was performed with immunoSEQ multiplex PCR; in TCRdb, only in-frame clones are kept and a portion is missing. The repertoire consists of approximately 23,000 clones, with less than 80% occurring once and the leading ten covering around 1%. Specimen: memory CD4+ T cells from blood. These receptor sequences come from an adult in good health and CMV-seronegative. CDR3s include the opening cysteine and the closing phenylalanine or tryptophan. Each record gives: clone size, V gene, D gene, J gene, CDR3 protein, CDR3 DNA. A D gene is named only where the DNA matches it firmly. Clone sizes are given selectively: once, few, many, or a class where the clone is expanded.

.	TRBV6-1	TRBD1	TRBJ1-2	CASQLGQGSGYTF	TGTGCCAGCCAGTTGGGACAGGGCTCTGGCTACACCTTC
.	TRBV9	.	TRBJ2-2	CASSVDSAGELFF	TGTGCCAGCAGCGTAGACTCCGCCGGGGAGCTGTTTTTT
.	TRBV19	TRBD1	TRBJ1-2	CASYRGNVSINGYTF	TGTGCCAGTTACAGGGGGAATGTAAGTATCAATGGCTACACCTTC
.	TRBV5-4	.	TRBJ2-1	CASSYSAEPHNEQFF	TGTGCCAGCAGCTATAGCGCCGAACCTCACAATGAGCAGTTCTTC
once	TRBV10-1	.	TRBJ2-1	CASSERRDGDEQFF	TGCGCCAGCAGTGAGAGGCGGGACGGGGATGAGCAGTTCTTC
.	TRBV6-1	.	TRBJ1-5	CASSDKGGGQPQHF	TGTGCCAGCAGTGACAAGGGTGGGGGTCAGCCCCAGCATTTT
.	TRBV4-2	.	TRBJ2-3	CASSQGRGGGTDTQYF	TGTGCCAGCAGCCAGGGTAGAGGCGGCGGAACAGATACGCAGTATTTT
.	TRBV11-2	.	TRBJ1-3	CASSLGRANTIYF	TGTGCCAGCAGCTTAGGACGGGCTAACACCATATATTTT
.	TRBV14	TRBD1	TRBJ2-7	CASSQVTGTGLGEQYF	TGTGCCAGCAGCCAAGTCACCGGGACAGGGCTAGGGGAGCAGTACTTC
.	TRBV7-2	.	TRBJ2-3	CASSLVLGGATDTQYF	TGTGCCAGCAGCTTAGTCCTCGGAGGGGCTACAGATACGCAGTATTTT
.	TRBV5-4	TRBD1	TRBJ1-3	CASSLAGTGTGNTIYF	TGTGCCAGCAGCTTGGCAGGGACAGGGACTGGAAACACCATATATTTT
.	TRBV6-5	TRBD1	TRBJ1-2	CASSAPTGGKNGYTF	TGTGCCAGCAGTGCGCCAACAGGGGGCAAGAATGGCTACACCTTC
once	TRBV7-2	.	TRBJ2-7	CASSRDTLSYEQYF	TGTGCCAGCAGCCGGGACACCCTCTCCTACGAGCAGTACTTC
.	TRBV20-1	.	TRBJ1-2	CSLRPNYGYTF	TGCAGCCTACGACCCAACTATGGCTACACCTTC
.	TRBV7-9	TRBD2	TRBJ2-1	CASSGLAGGGNEQFF	TGTGCCAGCAGCGGACTAGCGGGAGGGGGGAATGAGCAGTTCTTC
few	TRBV2	TRBD1	TRBJ1-2	CASSNTGGGYGYTF	TGTGCCAGCAGTAATACAGGGGGTGGTTACGGCTACACCTTC
.	TRBV7-8	.	TRBJ1-2	CASSLGELNYGYTF	TGTGCCAGCAGCTTGGGGGAGTTGAACTATGGCTACACCTTC
.	TRBV28	.	TRBJ1-2	CASTSGYGYTF	TGTGCCAGCACCTCGGGTTACGGCTACACCTTC
few	TRBV7-9	.	TRBJ1-5	CASSLDSGDGNQPQHF	TGTGCCAGCAGCTTAGACTCAGGGGATGGTAATCAGCCCCAGCATTTT
.	TRBV11-1	TRBD1	TRBJ2-7	CASSVRLQGDEQYF	TGTGCCAGCAGCGTACGATTACAGGGGGACGAGCAGTACTTC
.	TRBV18	TRBD1	TRBJ2-2	CASSPPGQGAAGELFF	TGTGCCAGCTCACCCCCGGGACAGGGGGCGGCCGGGGAGCTGTTTTTT
.	TRBV28	TRBD1	TRBJ2-5	CASSSRTGGARETQYF	TGTGCCAGCAGTTCCCGGACAGGGGGCGCCCGTGAGACCCAGTACTTC
.	TRBV9	TRBD1	TRBJ1-1	CASSKQGSTEAFF	TGTGCCAGCAGCAAACAGGGGAGCACTGAAGCTTTCTTT
.	TRBV30	.	TRBJ2-1	CAWSPYNEQFF	TGTGCCTGGAGTCCGTACAATGAGCAGTTCTTC
.	TRBV7-2	TRBD2	TRBJ2-5	CASSSGTRRDRETQYF	TGTGCCAGCAGCTCCGGGACTAGGCGCGATCGAGAGACCCAGTACTTC
.	TRBV21-1	.	TRBJ1-1	CASSTRDAEAFF	TGTGCCAGCAGCACCAGGGACGCCGAAGCTTTCTTT